This entry describes one TCR beta chain. Antigen: not known. This record comes from a study of shared clonotypes between healthy human individuals. The ends lost 3 bases at V and 6 bases at J; junction bases unmatched: 11. The germline gives CDR1 MNHEY, CDR2 SMNVEV (reference sequence). The CDR3 loop spans 17 amino acids. Each sorted subset replicate got 200 ng genomic DNA, 30,000 or so genomes. Here immunoSEQ multiplex PCR was the method, and the copy in TCRdb shows in-frame clones only, minus some. Seen here are more than 1.2 million clones, around 98.5% observed once, and the top ten hold about 0.34%. Every donor was a Caucasian adult from Nashville, Tennessee. CD45RA-negative memory and CD45RA+ naive subsets were split from the CD4+ cells. Whole-study results and caveats: Among non-shared clonotypes, generation probabilities were lower than among those shared by all four donors.

The chain links TRBV27 to TRBJ2-1, with TRBD2 matching 10 bases. The sequenced sample was naive CD4+ T cells sorted from blood. Regarding subset: CD45RA+ positively selected. This TCR derives from a man aged 25-45 years in good health. This CDR3 is CASSFSSGRSHPNEQFF. The CDR3 DNA reads TGTGCCAGCAGTTTTAGTAGCGGGAGGTCCCATCCCAATGAGCAGTTCTTC.